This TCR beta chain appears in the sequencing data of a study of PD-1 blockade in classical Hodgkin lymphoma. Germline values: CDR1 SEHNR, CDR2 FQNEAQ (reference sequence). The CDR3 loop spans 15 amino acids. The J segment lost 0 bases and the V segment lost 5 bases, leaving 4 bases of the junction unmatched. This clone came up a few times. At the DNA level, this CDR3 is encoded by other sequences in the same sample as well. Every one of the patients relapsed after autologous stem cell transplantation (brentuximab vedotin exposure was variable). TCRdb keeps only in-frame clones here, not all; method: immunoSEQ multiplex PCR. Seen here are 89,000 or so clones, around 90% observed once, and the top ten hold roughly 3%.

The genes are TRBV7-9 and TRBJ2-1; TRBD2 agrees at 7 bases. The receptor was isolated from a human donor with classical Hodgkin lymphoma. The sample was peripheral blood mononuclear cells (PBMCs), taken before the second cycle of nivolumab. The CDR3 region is CASSPGRSSYNEQFF. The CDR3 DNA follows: TGTGCCAGCAGCCCCGGGAGGAGCTCCTACAATGAGCAGTTCTTC. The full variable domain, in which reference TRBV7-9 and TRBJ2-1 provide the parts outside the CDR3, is DTGVSQNPRHKITKRGQNVTFRCDPISEHNRLYWYRQTLGQGPEFLTYFQNEAQLEKSRLLSDRFSAERPKGSFSTLEIQRTEQGDSAMYLCASSPGRSSYNEQFFGPGTRLTVL.